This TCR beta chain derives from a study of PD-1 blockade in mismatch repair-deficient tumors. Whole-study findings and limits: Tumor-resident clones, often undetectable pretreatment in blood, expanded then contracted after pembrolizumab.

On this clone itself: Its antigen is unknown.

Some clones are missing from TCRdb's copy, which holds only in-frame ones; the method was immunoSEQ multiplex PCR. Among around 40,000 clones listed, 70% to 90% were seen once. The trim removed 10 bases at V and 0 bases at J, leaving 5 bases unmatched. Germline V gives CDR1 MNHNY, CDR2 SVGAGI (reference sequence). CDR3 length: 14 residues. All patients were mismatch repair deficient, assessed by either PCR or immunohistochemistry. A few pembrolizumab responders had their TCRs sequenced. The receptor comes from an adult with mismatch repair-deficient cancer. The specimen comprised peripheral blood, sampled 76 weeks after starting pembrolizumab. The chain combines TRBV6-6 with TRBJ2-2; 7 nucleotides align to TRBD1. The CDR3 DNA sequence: TGTGCCATCAACAGGGGCTCGAACACCGGGGAGCTGTTTTTT. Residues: CAINRGSNTGELFF.